This T cell receptor (beta chain) was obtained from a study of cytomegalovirus exposure and HLA in healthy donors. General study results and limits: As was reported, the HLA-A and HLA-B alleles of most subjects were accurately predicted from TCR beta sequences. Per a prior analysis, the majority of TCR beta V segments were productive roughly 87% or roughly 30% of the time. Rarity held for most TCR sequences, but there were some public TCRs that occurred in many donors.

The germline CDR1 and CDR2 sequences are MNHNS and SASEGT. Trimming took off 5 bases at V and 5 bases at J, with 15 bases between the two ends. This CDR3 region has 15 residues. Remarks on this clone: Antigen unknown.

It was with 60 Vbeta and 13 Jbeta primers that the PCR ran. Using immunoSEQ multiplex PCR, the repertoire was profiled, and TCRdb retains in-frame clones only, with some absent. This repertoire comprises about 150,000 clones; its ten largest clones make up 1.5% to 2%. The gene calls are TRBV6-1 and TRBJ1-4; D possibly corresponds to TRBD1 (5 bases). The sample comprised PBMCs. This TCR was recovered from a woman between 45 and 60 years old in good health and CMV-seronegative. The CDR3 region is CASSRGHNYNEKLFF. CDR3 in DNA: TGTGCCAGCAGTAGAGGACACAATTACAATGAAAAACTGTTTTTT.